The entry below describes one TCR beta chain. What it binds is not known. The sample belongs to a study of OX40 agonist ivuxolimab in advanced cancers. Study context: Across the patients, intravenous ivuxolimab was delivered every 2 weeks at 0.01 to 10 mg/kg.

This CDR3 contains 14 residues. Germline V gene lookup returns CDR1 SGHAT and CDR2 FQDESV (reference sequence). V lost 5 bases and J 8 bases, leaving 16 bases between the germline ends. The protocol was immunoSEQ multiplex PCR, while the TCRdb copy is restricted to in-frame clones and leaves out a portion. The sample records around 29,000 clones, less than 90% being singletons. General study results and limits: The specificity for antigen of the expanded peripheral T cells was not determined. Within 6 weeks, CD4+ and CD8+ blood T cells expanded clonally at 0.1 to 3.0 mg/kg.

This rearrangement joins TRBV11-1 to TRBJ2-1, with D tentatively TRBD1 or TRBD2 (5 bases each). The receptor comes from an adult with an advanced solid tumor such as melanoma, head and neck, liver or kidney cancer. The input for sequencing was CD4+ or CD8+ T cells sorted from blood, taken in a trial of the OX40 agonist ivuxolimab. This CDR3 is CASSPRDGPDEQFF. The DNA of the CDR3 is TGTGCCAGCAGCCCCAGGGACGGCCCCGATGAGCAGTTCTTC.